Below are 5 T cell receptor beta chains sequenced from a single sample in a study of a mutant IDH1 vaccine in newly diagnosed glioma (dated by TCRdb to the early 2020s). Libraries came from the immunoSEQ multiplex PCR assay. This is the immuneACCESS table as TCRdb keeps it, with only in-frame sequences that have V and J called. A part of the clones is gone; compared with another copy, unresolved V genes explain less than half, and the rest is unexplained. The table for this sample lists tens of thousands of clones; over 70% of them were counted only once. The top ten constitute around 5% of the sample. Interpreted using the paper, the time point label stands for: week 47, end of study. Each vaccine dose, consisting of 300 ug of a 20-mer mutant IDH1 peptide in Montanide, was administered subcutaneously with topical imiquimod. These receptors have no known antigen. This material consisted of PBMCs, taken from a glioma patient whose treatment included an IDH1 peptide vaccine. Source of these receptors: a man aged 45-65 years with glioma.

The chain recombines TRBV15 with TRBJ1-2; 12 bases are shared with TRBD1. V was clipped by 5 bases and J by 2 bases; unmatched bases: 12. This CDR3 has 18 amino acids. Germline lookup yields CDR1 LNHNV and CDR2 YYDKDF (reference sequence). Here the CDR3 reads CATSPDSGTGGINYGYTF. Written as DNA, the CDR3 is TGTGCCACCAGCCCCGACAGCGGGACAGGGGGCATCAACTATGGCTACACCTTC.

The V gene is TRBV2, the J gene TRBJ2-2; D unclear. The CDR3 sequence is 11 residues long. V lost 7 bases and J lost 8, with 8 bases in between. Germline values: CDR1 SNHLY, CDR2 FYNNEI. CDR3 in DNA: TGTGCCAGCACCTCCTGGGGGGAGCTGTTTTTT. It codes for CASTSWGELFF. Supplemented by reference TRBV2 and TRBJ2-2, the full variable domain reads EPEVTQTPSHQVTQMGQEVILRCVPISNHLYFYWYRQILGQKVEFLVSFYNNEISEKSEIFDDQFSVERPDGSNFTLKIRSTKLEDSAMYFCASTSWGELFFGEGSRLTVL.

In nucleotides, the CDR3 is TGCGCCAGCAGCAGGAGAATTCCGGGACAGGGGGATAGCAATCAGCCCCAGCATTTT. This codes for CASSRRIPGQGDSNQPQHF. The chain is built from TRBV4-1 and TRBJ1-5; 11 bases map to TRBD1. Germline-derived CDR1 and CDR2 are MGHRA and YSYEKL. V gave up 5 bases and J gave up 0 bases; unmatched junction bases: 12. CDR3 length: 19 residues.

Judged by abundance, this clone is medium-sized (0.01 to 0.1%). This chain uses TRBV5-1 with TRBJ2-1; 7 bases map to TRBD1. This CDR3 contains 15 residues. The trim removed 2 bases at V and 2 bases at J, leaving 4 bases unmatched. CDR1 is SGHRS, CDR2 YFSETQ, per germline. The CDR3 DNA is TGCGCCAGCAGCTTTGAGGGGGCCCCCTACAATGAGCAGTTCTTC. This gives the protein CASSFEGAPYNEQFF.

The chain recombines TRBV6-4 with TRBJ1-4; unclear D gene. There are 15 residues in the CDR3. Trimming stripped 0 bases from V and 3 bases from J, with 8 bases between. Germline V gene sequence: CDR1 MRHNA, CDR2 SNTAGT. CDR3 loop: CASSDSMRANEKLFF. The CDR3 DNA follows: TGTGCCAGCAGTGACTCGATGAGAGCTAATGAAAAACTGTTTTTT.